These T cell receptor beta chains were read from a single sample in a study of shared clonotypes between healthy human individuals. Clones were sequenced by immunoSEQ multiplex PCR, and TCRdb holds only the in-frame ones, with some missing. The table includes some 2,100,000 clones, roughly 91% detected once. The sequenced sample was naive CD8+ T cells from PBMCs. Receptor source: a man between 18 and 29 years old in good health. Some clones in this sample may be carry-over from other donors' samples. CDR3s include the opening cysteine and the closing phenylalanine or tryptophan. A D gene is named only where the DNA matches it firmly. The size of a clone is reported for some rows only, either as once, few or many, or as a class for expanded clones.

CDR3 protein: CASSPRQGAPEQYF
CDR3 DNA: TGTGCCAGCAGTCCCCGACAGGGGGCCCCCGAGCAGTACTTC
J gene: TRBJ2-7
clone size: .
V gene: TRBV27
D gene: TRBD1

CDR3 protein: CASSVGSSEAFF
CDR3 DNA: TGTGCCAGCAGCGTAGGTTCCTCTGAAGCTTTCTTT
J gene: TRBJ1-1
clone size: .
V gene: TRBV9
D gene: .

CDR3 protein: CASSIRQGREQFF
CDR3 DNA: TGTGCCAGTAGTATTCGACAGGGGCGGGAGCAGTTCTTC
J gene: TRBJ2-1
clone size: once
V gene: TRBV19
D gene: TRBD1

CDR3 protein: CASSPDGNHEQYF
CDR3 DNA: TGTGCCAGCAGCCCAGACGGGAACCACGAGCAGTACTTC
J gene: TRBJ2-7
clone size: .
V gene: TRBV7-9
D gene: .

CDR3 protein: CASSLRTSGTYSYNEQFF
CDR3 DNA: TGCGCCAGCAGCTTGCGGACTAGCGGGACTTACTCCTACAATGAGCAGTTCTTC
J gene: TRBJ2-1
clone size: .
V gene: TRBV4-1
D gene: TRBD2

CDR3 protein: CASSDSLIGGAVSYNEQFF
CDR3 DNA: TGTGCCAGCAGTGACTCGTTGATTGGCGGGGCAGTCTCCTACAATGAGCAGTTCTTC
J gene: TRBJ2-1
clone size: .
V gene: TRBV6-4
D gene: .

CDR3 protein: CASSSIITGILF
CDR3 DNA: TGTGCCAGCAGCTCTATTATAACTGGGATCCTTTTT
J gene: TRBJ1-3
clone size: .
V gene: TRBV7-9
D gene: .

CDR3 protein: CASSEGSSYEQYF
CDR3 DNA: TGCGCCAGCAGTGAGGGGAGCTCCTACGAGCAGTACTTC
J gene: TRBJ2-7
clone size: .
V gene: TRBV10-1
D gene: .

CDR3 protein: CASSARPGGSWETQYF
CDR3 DNA: TGTGCCAGCAGCGCTCGGCCGGGAGGGAGTTGGGAGACCCAGTACTTC
J gene: TRBJ2-5
clone size: .
V gene: TRBV5-4
D gene: TRBD2

CDR3 protein: CASSLLGQGGPDTQYF
CDR3 DNA: TGTGCCAGCAGCTTGCTAGGACAGGGCGGACCAGATACGCAGTATTTT
J gene: TRBJ2-3
clone size: .
V gene: TRBV11-2
D gene: TRBD1

CDR3 protein: CASSIDSVADTQYF
CDR3 DNA: TGTGCCAGTAGTATCGACAGCGTTGCAGATACGCAGTATTTT
J gene: TRBJ2-3
clone size: .
V gene: TRBV19
D gene: .

CDR3 protein: CASSPYTGTAGGTIYF
CDR3 DNA: TGTGCCAGCAGTCCATATACCGGGACCGCGGGGGGCACCATATATTTT
J gene: TRBJ1-3
clone size: .
V gene: TRBV27
D gene: .

CDR3 protein: CASSTGGAWEQYF
CDR3 DNA: TGTGCCAGCAGCACCGGGGGGGCATGGGAGCAGTACTTC
J gene: TRBJ2-7
clone size: .
V gene: TRBV7-8
D gene: TRBD2

CDR3 protein: CASSESGRYSYEQYF
CDR3 DNA: TGCGCCAGCAGTGAGTCCGGGCGGTATTCCTACGAGCAGTACTTC
J gene: TRBJ2-7
clone size: .
V gene: TRBV10-2
D gene: .

CDR3 protein: CASSKRGDRGHEQYF
CDR3 DNA: TGTGCCAGCAGCAAGAGGGGGGACAGGGGGCACGAGCAGTACTTC
J gene: TRBJ2-7
clone size: once
V gene: TRBV7-9
D gene: TRBD1

CDR3 protein: CASSLVLNGELFF
CDR3 DNA: TGTGCCAGCAGCTTAGTACTAAACGGGGAGCTGTTTTTT
J gene: TRBJ2-2
clone size: .
V gene: TRBV7-2
D gene: .

CDR3 protein: CASSPPQASGTVYEQFF
CDR3 DNA: TGTGCCAGCAGCCCGCCCCAGGCTAGCGGGACGGTCTATGAGCAGTTCTTC
J gene: TRBJ2-1
clone size: once
V gene: TRBV4-2
D gene: TRBD2

CDR3 protein: CASSPYLAGGAYNEQFF
CDR3 DNA: TGCGCCAGCAGCCCCTATCTAGCGGGAGGAGCCTACAATGAGCAGTTCTTC
J gene: TRBJ2-1
clone size: .
V gene: TRBV4-3
D gene: TRBD2

CDR3 protein: CASSIIGGRGLFF
CDR3 DNA: TGTGCCAGTAGTATCATCGGGGGGCGCGGACTGTTTTTT
J gene: TRBJ1-4
clone size: once
V gene: TRBV19
D gene: .

CDR3 protein: CASSFGSEAFF
CDR3 DNA: TGTGCCAGCAGCTTCGGCAGTGAAGCTTTCTTT
J gene: TRBJ1-1
clone size: few
V gene: TRBV7-9
D gene: .

CDR3 protein: CASSLGRGSNYGYTF
CDR3 DNA: TGTGCCAGCAGCCTTGGGAGGGGTTCTAACTATGGCTACACCTTC
J gene: TRBJ1-2
clone size: .
V gene: TRBV13
D gene: .

CDR3 protein: CASSPSWRGFNQPQHF
CDR3 DNA: TGCGCCAGCAGCCCCTCCTGGAGGGGATTCAATCAGCCCCAGCATTTT
J gene: TRBJ1-5
clone size: .
V gene: TRBV7-9
D gene: .

CDR3 protein: CASSEARGRRGYEQYF
CDR3 DNA: TGTGCCAGCAGTGAAGCTAGGGGACGTCGGGGGTACGAGCAGTACTTC
J gene: TRBJ2-7
clone size: .
V gene: TRBV2
D gene: .

CDR3 protein: CASSQERVRDTQYF
CDR3 DNA: TGCGCCAGCAGCCAAGAACGGGTCCGGGATACGCAGTATTTT
J gene: TRBJ2-3
clone size: .
V gene: TRBV4-3
D gene: .

CDR3 protein: CASSLEAPEYTDTQYF
CDR3 DNA: TGTGCCAGCAGTTTGGAGGCCCCCGAATACACAGATACGCAGTATTTT
J gene: TRBJ2-3
clone size: .
V gene: TRBV6-5
D gene: .

CDR3 protein: CASSPGNYEQYF
CDR3 DNA: TGTGCCAGCAGTCCGGGGAACTACGAGCAGTACTTC
J gene: TRBJ2-7
clone size: .
V gene: TRBV25-1
D gene: .

CDR3 protein: CASSVTGARNEKLFF
CDR3 DNA: TGTGCCAGCAGCGTCACAGGGGCCCGAAATGAAAAACTGTTTTTT
J gene: TRBJ1-4
clone size: .
V gene: TRBV27
D gene: TRBD1

CDR3 protein: CAISGNSYEQYF
CDR3 DNA: TGTGCCATCTCAGGGAATTCCTACGAGCAGTACTTC
J gene: TRBJ2-7
clone size: .
V gene: TRBV28
D gene: .

CDR3 protein: CASSLNLGDGYTF
CDR3 DNA: TGTGCCAGCAGCTTGAATTTGGGGGATGGCTACACCTTC
J gene: TRBJ1-2
clone size: .
V gene: TRBV5-6
D gene: .

CDR3 protein: CASSRVNYEQYF
CDR3 DNA: TGTGCCAGCAGTCGCGTGAACTACGAGCAGTACTTC
J gene: TRBJ2-7
clone size: .
V gene: TRBV28
D gene: .

CDR3 protein: CASSITGPGEQYF
CDR3 DNA: TGTGCCAGCAGTATCACAGGGCCGGGAGAGCAGTACTTC
J gene: TRBJ2-7
clone size: .
V gene: TRBV6-5
D gene: .

CDR3 protein: CASSSDRARNQPQHF
CDR3 DNA: TGTGCCAGCAGCTCCGACAGGGCCCGCAATCAGCCCCAGCATTTT
J gene: TRBJ1-5
clone size: .
V gene: TRBV7-2
D gene: TRBD1

CDR3 protein: CASRQYLGNQPQHF
CDR3 DNA: TGTGCCAGCAGGCAGTATTTGGGCAATCAGCCCCAGCATTTT
J gene: TRBJ1-5
clone size: .
V gene: TRBV28
D gene: .

CDR3 protein: CASSHLGLAGAEQYF
CDR3 DNA: TGCGCCAGCAGCCACTTGGGACTAGCGGGAGCCGAGCAGTACTTC
J gene: TRBJ2-7
clone size: once
V gene: TRBV4-1
D gene: TRBD2

CDR3 protein: CASSSRLAIPYYEQYF
CDR3 DNA: TGTGCCAGCAGCTCCCGGCTAGCGATTCCTTACTACGAGCAGTACTTC
J gene: TRBJ2-7
clone size: .
V gene: TRBV7-2
D gene: .

CDR3 protein: CASSLASGAYGYTF
CDR3 DNA: TGTGCCAGCAGCTTAGCCTCAGGGGCCTATGGCTACACCTTC
J gene: TRBJ1-2
clone size: .
V gene: TRBV11-2
D gene: .

CDR3 protein: CASTVTGGAGQPQHF
CDR3 DNA: TGTGCCAGTACTGTGACAGGGGGCGCGGGGCAGCCCCAGCATTTT
J gene: TRBJ1-5
clone size: .
V gene: TRBV19
D gene: TRBD1

CDR3 protein: CASSSGNDYEQYF
CDR3 DNA: TGTGCCAGCAGCTCCGGGAACGACTACGAGCAGTACTTC
J gene: TRBJ2-7
clone size: .
V gene: TRBV7-3
D gene: .

CDR3 protein: CASSLPPEDSLLQNYEQYF
CDR3 DNA: TGTGCCAGCAGCTTACCGCCCGAGGACTCCCTACTACAAAACTACGAGCAGTACTTC
J gene: TRBJ2-7
clone size: .
V gene: TRBV7-9
D gene: .

CDR3 protein: CASSLANPPHTQYF
CDR3 DNA: TGTGCCAGCAGCTTGGCCAATCCCCCCCATACGCAGTATTTT
J gene: TRBJ2-3
clone size: .
V gene: TRBV5-4
D gene: .

CDR3 protein: CASSPPVRGANYGYTF
CDR3 DNA: TGCGCCAGCAGCCCCCCCGTGAGGGGCGCCAACTATGGCTACACCTTC
J gene: TRBJ1-2
clone size: .
V gene: TRBV5-1
D gene: .

CDR3 protein: CASSYSRNIQYF
CDR3 DNA: TGTGCCAGCAGTTATAGTCGGAACATTCAGTACTTC
J gene: TRBJ2-4
clone size: .
V gene: TRBV28
D gene: .

CDR3 protein: CAFRGEKLFF
CDR3 DNA: TGTGCCTTTCGAGGTGAAAAACTGTTTTTT
J gene: TRBJ1-4
clone size: .
V gene: TRBV30
D gene: .

CDR3 protein: CASSLEPGGFYQPQHF
CDR3 DNA: TGTGCCAGCAGCTTAGAGCCAGGGGGTTTCTATCAGCCCCAGCATTTT
J gene: TRBJ1-5
clone size: .
V gene: TRBV7-8
D gene: TRBD1

CDR3 protein: CATHGTGAMNTEAFF
CDR3 DNA: TGTGCCACTCACGGGACAGGGGCAATGAACACTGAAGCTTTCTTT
J gene: TRBJ1-1
clone size: .
V gene: TRBV28
D gene: TRBD1

CDR3 protein: CASGVGAGEQFF
CDR3 DNA: TGCGCCAGCGGGGTCGGCGCTGGGGAGCAGTTCTTC
J gene: TRBJ2-1
clone size: once
V gene: TRBV5-1
D gene: .

CDR3 protein: CASGVGGSDQPQHF
CDR3 DNA: TGCGCCAGCGGGGTGGGAGGGTCCGATCAGCCCCAGCATTTT
J gene: TRBJ1-5
clone size: .
V gene: TRBV4-1
D gene: .

CDR3 protein: CASSPGTSGSIQYF
CDR3 DNA: TGTGCCAGCAGCCCCGGGACTAGCGGGAGTATTCAGTACTTC
J gene: TRBJ2-4
clone size: .
V gene: TRBV7-8
D gene: TRBD2

CDR3 protein: CASSSAGTSVTGELFF
CDR3 DNA: TGTGCCAGCAGCTCAGCCGGGACTAGTGTGACCGGGGAGCTGTTTTTT
J gene: TRBJ2-2
clone size: .
V gene: TRBV13
D gene: TRBD2

CDR3 protein: CASSQDTGTEAFF
CDR3 DNA: TGCGCCAGCAGCCAAGATACGGGCACTGAAGCTTTCTTT
J gene: TRBJ1-1
clone size: few
V gene: TRBV4-3
D gene: .

CDR3 protein: CSVVTGTPSYNEQFF
CDR3 DNA: TGCAGCGTTGTAACCGGGACACCGTCCTACAATGAGCAGTTCTTC
J gene: TRBJ2-1
clone size: .
V gene: TRBV29-1
D gene: .

CDR3 protein: CASRTGQPFTEAFF
CDR3 DNA: TGTGCCAGCAGGACAGGCCAGCCGTTCACTGAAGCTTTCTTT
J gene: TRBJ1-1
clone size: .
V gene: TRBV25-1
D gene: .

CDR3 protein: CAISDLWSGSTPYEQYF
CDR3 DNA: TGTGCCATCAGTGACCTTTGGAGCGGCAGCACCCCCTACGAGCAGTACTTC
J gene: TRBJ2-7
clone size: .
V gene: TRBV10-3
D gene: .

CDR3 protein: CASSEYSYEQYF
CDR3 DNA: TGTGCCAGCAGTGAATATTCCTACGAGCAGTACTTC
J gene: TRBJ2-7
clone size: .
V gene: TRBV2
D gene: .

CDR3 protein: CASSLFGDVLYNEQFF
CDR3 DNA: TGTGCCAGCAGCTTATTTGGGGACGTTCTTTACAATGAGCAGTTCTTC
J gene: TRBJ2-1
clone size: .
V gene: TRBV7-3
D gene: .

CDR3 protein: CASSLGGSTNEKLFF
CDR3 DNA: TGTGCCAGCAGTTTAGGAGGCTCAACTAATGAAAAACTGTTTTTT
J gene: TRBJ1-4
clone size: .
V gene: TRBV28
D gene: .

CDR3 protein: CASSVGTTRYEQYF
CDR3 DNA: TGTGCCAGCAGCGTAGGCACCACCAGATACGAGCAGTACTTC
J gene: TRBJ2-7
clone size: .
V gene: TRBV9
D gene: .

CDR3 protein: CASSYSWSYGYTF
CDR3 DNA: TGTGCCAGCAGTTACTCGTGGTCCTATGGCTACACCTTC
J gene: TRBJ1-2
clone size: .
V gene: TRBV6-5
D gene: .

CDR3 protein: CASSLVAGGPDEQFF
CDR3 DNA: TGTGCCAGCAGCTTGGTTGCGGGAGGGCCCGATGAGCAGTTCTTC
J gene: TRBJ2-1
clone size: once
V gene: TRBV5-4
D gene: TRBD2